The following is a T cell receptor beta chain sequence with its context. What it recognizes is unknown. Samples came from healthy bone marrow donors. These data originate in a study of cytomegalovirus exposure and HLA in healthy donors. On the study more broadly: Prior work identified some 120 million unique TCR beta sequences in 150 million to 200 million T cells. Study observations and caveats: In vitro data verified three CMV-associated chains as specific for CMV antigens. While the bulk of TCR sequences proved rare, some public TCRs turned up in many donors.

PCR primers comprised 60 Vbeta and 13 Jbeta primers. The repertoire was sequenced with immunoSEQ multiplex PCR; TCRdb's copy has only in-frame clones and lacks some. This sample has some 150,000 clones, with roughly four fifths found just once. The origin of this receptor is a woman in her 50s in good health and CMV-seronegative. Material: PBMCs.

In DNA, the CDR3 is TGTGCCACCAGCAGAGAGGCAACAGGGGTTAATGGCTACACCTTC. Translated, it gives CATSREATGVNGYTF. The V and J genes are TRBV15 and TRBJ1-2, with 7 bases matching TRBD1. CDR3 length equals 15 residues. Germline trimming cut 0 bases from V and 6 bases from J; bases unmatched to any gene: 7. Per germline, CDR1 LNHNV and CDR2 YYDKDF (reference sequence).